Below, one T cell receptor (beta chain) is given with its context. V shed 4 bases, J shed 3 bases, and the junction held 7 bases outside the gene matches. CDR1 SGHRS and CDR2 YFSETQ come from the germline V gene. The CDR3 length is 15 residues. The sample originates from a study of blood T cell repertoires in COVID-19. Study details: The United States, Italy and Spain were the sources of the acute and convalescent COVID-19 samples. T cells, B-cell-depleted T cells, or PBMCs provided the cDNA or gDNA that served as material.

Original analysis: Scientists estimated how many nucleated cells there were by amplifying reference gene primers. TCRdb's table, derived via immunoSEQ multiplex PCR, lists solely in-frame clones and lacks some. D and trimming come from the DNA, and the V and J calls and clone size come from that table. The sample includes about 90,000 clones, around 85% of them seen just once. The chain recombines TRBV5-1 with TRBJ1-5; 7 nucleotides agree with TRBD1. Sequenced input: peripheral blood. This clonotype originated in a man in his fifties with acute or convalescent COVID-19. CDR3 amino acids: CASSPTGTDNQPQHF. CDR3 in DNA: TGCGCCAGCAGCCCGACAGGGACTGACAATCAGCCCCAGCATTTT.